This TCR beta chain came from a study of T cells in localized non-small cell lung cancer. General study findings and limits: Peak T cell clonality was found in uninvolved adjacent lung, exceeding tumor. Of the top 100 tumor clones, median roughly 60 were in adjacent lung, 25 to 30 among its top 100. Longer overall survival accompanied higher blood T cell density.

Sequencing was performed with immunoSEQ multiplex PCR; in TCRdb, only in-frame clones are kept and a portion is missing. The sample shows 3,000 or so clones, approximately 25% of them seen only once. CDR1 and CDR2 (germline): MNHGY, SAAAGT. The CDR3 length is 14 residues. V was pared by 4 bases and J by 6 bases, with 6 bases of the junction left unmatched. A few counts support this clone. The antigen remains undetermined. The rearrangement joins TRBV6-8 to TRBJ2-1, with 7 bases fitting TRBD1. This TCR derives from a man aged 35 to 70 with stage III lung adenocarcinoma. The starting material was lung tumor tissue, obtained before any cancer treatment. The CDR3 sequence is CASSWDSQRNEQFF. The CDR3 region has the DNA TGTGCCAGCAGTTGGGACAGCCAACGCAATGAGCAGTTCTTC.